The clone carrying this TCR beta chain was detected a few times. The target antigen is unknown. The data originate from a study of blood T cells in healthy people across ages. A second roughly 6 to 12 cycle PCR used barcoded and J-beta primers. CDR3-containing paired-end reads numbered at least 2.5 million in each sample. TCRdb redid the calling of the 5' RACE reads with MiXCR, one entry per CDR3 protein. Among 800,000 to 1,300,000 distinct CDR3 sequences, almost 25% were seen once, and the ten largest hold 0.65% to 0.95%. The CDR3 contains 14 residues. CDR1 and CDR2 (germline): MNHEY, SMNVEV (reference sequence). Findings and limits, study-wide: It was not possible, with unsorted PBMCs, to conclusively compare naive and antigen-experienced cells.

This same sample was also part of a study on T cells of mothers and their children.

The sample was blood. V is TRBV27 and J is TRBJ2-5; 7 bases match TRBD1. The J call may be faulty, since TRBJ2-7 better matches the DNA end. This clonotype originated in a girl aged 2 to 9 in good health. CDR3 sequence reads: CASSLQGESYEQYF. DNA of the CDR3: TGTGCCAGCAGTTTACAGGGGGAGTCCTACGAGCAGTACTTC.